These 30 T cell receptor beta chains came from one sample sequenced in a study of graft-versus-host responses after intestinal transplantation. The protocol was immunoSEQ multiplex PCR, while the TCRdb copy is restricted to in-frame clones and leaves out a portion. Of about 71,000 clones in the sample, 90% were seen once. These receptors are not linked to any known antigen. The sample in question was unstimulated CD8+ T cells sorted from spleen or lymph node cells, obtained before intestinal transplant. These receptors originate from a human donor who received an intestinal transplant.

The chain is built from TRBV5-6 and TRBJ2-7; 12 bases are shared with TRBD1. The CDR3 is 14 amino acids. V lost 2 bases, J lost 5 bases, and 2 bases stayed unmatched. From germline, CDR1 is SGHDT and CDR2 YYEEEE. In nucleotides, the CDR3 is TGTGCCAGCAGCTTCGGGACAGGGGGCGACGAGCAGTACTTC. Protein product: CASSFGTGGDEQYF.

The gene calls are TRBV13 and TRBJ2-3; 7 bases are a match to TRBD2. The CDR3 has 15 amino acids. The germline gives CDR1 PRHDT, CDR2 FYEKMQ (reference sequence). With V trimmed by 5 bases and J by 0 bases, 5 bases remained unmatched. As DNA, the CDR3 is TGTGCCAGCAGCCCCGACGGGGGGAGCACAGATACGCAGTATTTT. It encodes CASSPDGGSTDTQYF. Combining the CDR3 with reference TRBV13 and TRBJ2-3 gives the whole variable domain AAGVIQSPRHLIKEKRETATLKCYPIPRHDTVYWYQQGPGQDPQFLISFYEKMQSDKGSIPDRFSAQQFSDYHSELNMSSLELGDSALYFCASSPDGGSTDTQYFGPGTRLTVL.

The rearrangement links TRBV7-3 to TRBJ2-1; D is ambiguous. Germline CDR1 reads SGHTA; CDR2 reads FQGTGA. CDR3 length: 14 residues. Trimming pared 1 base from V and 5 bases from J, leaving 9 bases between. Here the CDR3 DNA reads TGTGCCAGCAGCTTAAGGTGGCAGGACAATGAGCAGTTCTTC. This codes for CASSLRWQDNEQFF.

The V and J genes are TRBV13 and TRBJ2-4; 12 bases align to TRBD2. The CDR3 length is 16 residues. Germline CDR1 reads PRHDT; CDR2 reads FYEKMQ (reference sequence). Germline trimming cut 5 bases from V and 3 bases from J; bases unmatched to any gene: 5. The CDR3 region is CASSASGGAGKNIQYF. In nucleotides, the CDR3 is TGTGCCAGCAGCGCTAGCGGGGGGGCGGGCAAAAACATTCAGTACTTC.

The J gene is TRBJ2-1, the V gene TRBV18; possible D gene TRBD1, 6 bases. The V gene's germline CDR1 is KGHSH and CDR2 LQKENI. This CDR3 contains 17 residues. Trimming took off 0 bases at V and 0 bases at J, with 12 bases between the two ends. The CDR3 coding sequence is TGTGCCAGCTCACCACCGGTAACAGGGTCCTCCTACAATGAGCAGTTCTTC. This translates into CASSPPVTGSSYNEQFF.

This clone has a single count. This chain links TRBV7-9 with TRBJ1-3; D is possibly TRBD1 (6 bases). This CDR3 contains 15 residues. The germline V gene has CDR1 SEHNR and CDR2 FQNEAQ (reference sequence). V was trimmed by 5 bases and J by 4 bases, leaving 15 bases between them. CDR3 sequence (DNA): TGTGCCAGCAGCGGAACACAGGGCCCCGGAAACACCATATATTTT. Its protein is CASSGTQGPGNTIYF.

DNA of the CDR3: TGTGCCAGCAGAACCGAAACGGGAAATCGTGGAAAACTGTTTTTT. As protein: CASRTETGNRGKLFF. The V and J genes are TRBV6-5 and TRBJ1-4; D unclear. Germline values: CDR1 MNHEY, CDR2 SVGAGI. V was clipped by 6 bases and J by 10 bases, with 21 bases between them. This CDR3 region has 15 residues.

This chain uses TRBV7-3 with TRBJ2-3, with 7 bases aligning to TRBD1. CDR1 is SGHTA, CDR2 FQGTGA, per germline. CDR3 length: 15 residues. The V gene end was trimmed by 4 bases and the J gene end by 0 bases; junction bases not matched to a gene: 4. Here the CDR3 DNA reads TGTGCCAGCAGCTCCCAACAGGGGAGCACAGATACGCAGTATTTT. Protein product: CASSSQQGSTDTQYF.

The chain combines TRBV6-1 with TRBJ2-5; TRBD1 matches at 9 bases. J was trimmed by 2 bases and V by 5 bases; bases with no gene match: 3. The length of the CDR3 is 14 residues. Looked up from germline, CDR1 is MNHNS and CDR2 is SASEGT. CDR3 region: CASSRTGVQETQYF. In DNA, the CDR3 is TGTGCCAGCAGTCGGACAGGGGTACAAGAGACCCAGTACTTC.

V usage is TRBV5-1 and J usage is TRBJ2-1; D ambiguous. CDR1 is SGHRS, CDR2 YFSETQ, per germline. The V gene lost 0 bases and the J gene lost 6 bases, with 10 bases spanning the gap. The CDR3 is made up of 14 amino acids. The CDR3 DNA follows: TGCGCCAGCAGCTTGGTGTCTATTGTCAATGAGCAGTTCTTC. Protein: CASSLVSIVNEQFF.

This rearrangement joins TRBV4-1 to TRBJ1-4; D is ambiguous. V lost 0 bases and J 4 bases, leaving 9 bases between the germline ends. In germline, CDR1 is MGHRA, CDR2 YSYEKL. The CDR3 runs 15 residues. This CDR3 reads CASSQEWRVNEKLFF. In nucleotides, the CDR3 is TGCGCCAGCAGCCAAGAGTGGAGGGTTAATGAAAAACTGTTTTTT.

The table lists this clone with a few counts. CDR3 sequence reads: CASSPGFGDGYTF. In DNA, the CDR3 is TGTGCCAGCAGCCCAGGATTCGGCGATGGCTACACCTTC. The rearrangement links TRBV6-5 to TRBJ1-2; D unclear. Germline CDR1 and CDR2: MNHEY and SVGAGI. The V end was cut by 6 bases, the J end by 6 bases, with 14 bases between. This CDR3 spans 13 amino acids.

The J gene is TRBJ1-1, the V gene TRBV4-1; TRBD1 matches at 11 bases. J lost 7 bases, V lost 2 bases, and 12 bases had no gene match. The germline V gene encodes CDR1 MGHRA and CDR2 YSYEKL. This CDR3 is built from 17 residues. This CDR3 is CASSQYGTGGRTGEAFF. The CDR3 DNA reads TGCGCCAGCAGCCAATATGGGACAGGGGGTCGAACTGGTGAAGCTTTCTTT.

The CDR3 nucleotides read TGTGCCAGCAGTTTTGGGGCGACTAGCTTTGGGGCCAACGTCCTGACTTTC. It codes for CASSFGATSFGANVLTF. The chain combines TRBV27 with TRBJ2-6, with 7 bases matching TRBD2. The germline V gene encodes CDR1 MNHEY and CDR2 SMNVEV (reference sequence). This CDR3 region has 17 residues. The ends lost 3 bases at V and 3 bases at J; junction bases unmatched: 8.

The chain couples TRBV6-5 to TRBJ2-7; perhaps TRBD2 as D (7 bases). Germline V gene lookup returns CDR1 MNHEY and CDR2 SVGAGI. The CDR3 consists of 16 residues. The ends were cut back, 0 bases at V and 1 base at J, with 13 bases in the middle. This CDR3 is CASSYSAGAPSYEQYF. Here the CDR3 DNA reads TGTGCCAGCAGTTACTCGGCGGGGGCCCCGTCCTACGAGCAGTACTTC.

This clone appeared once. The CDR3 DNA reads as TGTGCCAGCAGCTTACCGACTAGCGGCGAGACCCAGTACTTC. It is translated as CASSLPTSGETQYF. The J gene is TRBJ2-5, the V gene TRBV7-6; 9 bases agree with TRBD2. This CDR3 is built from 14 residues. Germline lookup yields CDR1 SGHVS and CDR2 FNYEAQ. V shed 2 bases, J shed 5 bases, and the junction held 3 bases outside the gene matches.

The chain uses TRBV15 and TRBJ1-5; 8 nucleotides align to TRBD1. In germline, CDR1 is LNHNV, CDR2 YYDKDF (reference sequence). The CDR3 runs 14 residues. V shed 5 bases, J shed 7 bases, and the junction held 7 bases outside the gene matches. CDR3 DNA: TGTGCCACCAGCCACGGAGGGACAGGACAGCCCCAGCATTTT. Protein: CATSHGGTGQPQHF.

The rearrangement uses TRBV9 and TRBJ1-2, with TRBD1 as a possible D gene (5 bases). V lost 0 bases to trimming and J lost 2 bases, with 11 bases between them. CDR1 and CDR2 (germline): SGDLS, YYNGEE. CDR3 length: 15 residues. CDR3 amino acids: CASSVVTGPNYGYTF. The CDR3 nucleotides read TGTGCCAGCAGCGTAGTAACAGGCCCGAACTATGGCTACACCTTC.

The rearrangement joins TRBV6-1 to TRBJ2-7; D possibly corresponds to TRBD2 (6 bases). The V end was cut by 11 bases, the J end by 2 bases, with 19 bases between. The CDR3 runs to 14 residues. Germline V gene data show CDR1 as MNHNS and CDR2 as SASEGT. The CDR3, as DNA: TGTGCCGGGGGGTCCCTCGGCGTTACCTACGAGCAGTACTTC. It is translated as CAGGSLGVTYEQYF.

The CDR3 loop reads CATSISRSYEQYF. The CDR3, as DNA: TGTGCCACCAGCATATCTAGGTCCTACGAGCAGTACTTC. V and J are TRBV15 and TRBJ2-7; D gene uncertain. CDR3 length: 13 amino acids. With 4 bases removed from V and 1 base from J, the gap between germline ends came to 8 bases. Germline loops: CDR1 LNHNV, CDR2 YYDKDF (reference sequence).

The V call is TRBV10-3, the J call TRBJ1-1; 7 nucleotides line up with TRBD1. Per germline, CDR1 ENHRY and CDR2 SYGVKD. V lost 6 bases to trimming and J lost 0 bases; unmatched junction nucleotides: 1. The CDR3 contains 13 residues. This CDR3 reads CAIRGQLNTEAFF. The CDR3 coding sequence is TGTGCCATCAGGGGACAGTTGAACACTGAAGCTTTCTTT.

The chain recombines TRBV4-1 with TRBJ1-1; weak D call: TRBD1 (6 bases). The CDR3 has 14 residues. Germline values: CDR1 MGHRA, CDR2 YSYEKL. Deletions cut 6 bases from V and 0 bases from J, with 11 bases between. CDR3 DNA: TGCGCCAGCAGTCCACAGGGTGTGAACACTGAAGCTTTCTTT. It yields the protein CASSPQGVNTEAFF.

The V call is TRBV27, the J call TRBJ2-5; 13 positions agree with TRBD2. The germline gives CDR1 MNHEY, CDR2 SMNVEV (reference sequence). The CDR3 has 17 amino acids. V lost 4 bases and J lost 5; bases outside the gene matches: 10. This CDR3 is CASSWLGTSGVGETQYF. CDR3 nucleotide sequence: TGTGCCAGCAGTTGGTTGGGGACTAGCGGGGTGGGGGAGACCCAGTACTTC.

The V and J genes are TRBV6-1 and TRBJ1-2; TRBD1 matches 10 bases. J was trimmed by 4 bases and V by 5 bases; bases with no gene match: 7. This CDR3 is 15 amino acids long. The germline V gene has CDR1 MNHNS and CDR2 SASEGT. This CDR3 reads CASSLGQGVSYGYTF. The CDR3 DNA sequence: TGTGCCAGCAGTCTAGGACAGGGGGTCTCCTATGGCTACACCTTC.

The V call is TRBV7-8, the J call TRBJ2-1; TRBD1 matches at 7 bases. The CDR3 is 13 amino acids. V shed 2 bases and J 7 bases; nucleotides not matched to a gene: 2. CDR1 and CDR2 from the germline V gene are SGHVS and FQNEAQ. DNA of the CDR3: TGTGCCAGCAGCTTATCCAGGGGGAATGAGCAGTTCTTC. Amino acid sequence: CASSLSRGNEQFF. Looking up the rest from reference TRBV7-8 and TRBJ2-1 gives the full variable domain: GAGVSQSPRYKVAKRGQDVALRCDPISGHVSLFWYQQALGQGPEFLTYFQNEAQLDKSGLPSDRFFAERPEGSVSTLKIQRTQQEDSAVYLCASSLSRGNEQFFGPGTRLTVL.

The chain uses TRBV6-6 and TRBJ2-7; D unclear. Trimming pared 0 bases from V and 4 bases from J, leaving 7 bases between. The CDR3 consists of 13 residues. The germline V gene encodes CDR1 MNHNY and CDR2 SVGAGI (reference sequence). CDR3: CASSYSELYEQYF. Written as DNA, the CDR3 is TGTGCCAGCAGTTACTCCGAACTGTACGAGCAGTACTTC.

As for this clone: Other nucleotide sequences from this sample produce the same CDR3. The V gene is TRBV13, the J gene TRBJ2-3; no definite D call. CDR1 is PRHDT, CDR2 FYEKMQ, per germline (reference sequence). Deletions cut 5 bases from V and 1 base from J, with 7 bases between. The CDR3 has 13 amino acids. The CDR3 bases are TGTGCCAGCAGCCCCCCCGGCACAGATACGCAGTATTTT. Protein: CASSPPGTDTQYF.

The J gene is TRBJ1-2, the V gene TRBV4-1; D remains ambiguous. CDR1 is MGHRA, CDR2 YSYEKL, per germline. This CDR3 has 16 residues. Trimming stripped 0 bases from V and 0 bases from J, with 11 bases between. The CDR3 here is CASSQDGRQANYGYTF. In DNA form, the CDR3 reads TGCGCCAGCAGCCAAGACGGCAGACAAGCTAACTATGGCTACACCTTC.

V gene TRBV2 combines with J gene TRBJ2-2; D may be TRBD2 (5 bases). CDR1 and CDR2 (germline): SNHLY, FYNNEI. The CDR3 runs to 12 residues. CDR3 coding DNA: TGTGCAGCGGCTAGAAACACCGGGGAGCTGTTTTTT. This translates into CAAARNTGELFF.

This chain connects TRBV2 to TRBJ1-2; 9 bases fit TRBD1. Germline CDR1 is SNHLY and CDR2 is FYNNEI. CDR3 length: 16 amino acids. J lost 7 bases, V lost 0 bases, and 9 bases had no gene match. This CDR3 is CASSEALRDRVRGYTF. DNA for the CDR3: TGTGCCAGCAGTGAAGCGCTAAGGGACAGGGTTCGTGGCTACACCTTC.